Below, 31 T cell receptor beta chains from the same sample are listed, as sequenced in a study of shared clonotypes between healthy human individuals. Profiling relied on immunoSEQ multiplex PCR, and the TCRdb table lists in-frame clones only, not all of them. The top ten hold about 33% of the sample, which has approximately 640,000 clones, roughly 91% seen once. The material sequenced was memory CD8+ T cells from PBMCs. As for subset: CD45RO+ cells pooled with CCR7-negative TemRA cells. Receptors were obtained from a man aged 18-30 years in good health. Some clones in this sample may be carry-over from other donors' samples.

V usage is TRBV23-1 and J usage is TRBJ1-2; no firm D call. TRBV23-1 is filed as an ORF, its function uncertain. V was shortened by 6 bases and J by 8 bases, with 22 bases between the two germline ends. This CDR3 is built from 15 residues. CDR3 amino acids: CASSPKNWGMGGYTF. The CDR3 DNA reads TGCGCCAGCAGCCCCAAGAACTGGGGAATGGGGGGCTACACCTTC.

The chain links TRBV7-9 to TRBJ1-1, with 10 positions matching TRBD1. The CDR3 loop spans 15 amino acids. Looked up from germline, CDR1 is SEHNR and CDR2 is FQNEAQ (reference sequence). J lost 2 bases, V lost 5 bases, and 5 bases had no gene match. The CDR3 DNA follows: TGTGCCAGCAGCGCTCGGGACAGGGGAAACACTGAAGCTTTCTTT. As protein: CASSARDRGNTEAFF. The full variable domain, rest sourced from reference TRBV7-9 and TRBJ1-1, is DTGVSQNPRHKITKRGQNVTFRCDPISEHNRLYWYRQTLGQGPEFLTYFQNEAQLEKSRLLSDRFSAERPKGSFSTLEIQRTEQGDSAMYLCASSARDRGNTEAFFGQGTRLTVV.

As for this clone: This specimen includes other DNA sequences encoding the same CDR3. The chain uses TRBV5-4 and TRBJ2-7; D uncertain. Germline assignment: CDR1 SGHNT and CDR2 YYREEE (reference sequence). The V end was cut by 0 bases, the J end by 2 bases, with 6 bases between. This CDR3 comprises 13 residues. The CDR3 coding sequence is TGTGCCAGCAGCTTGGGAAGGACCTACGAGCAGTACTTC. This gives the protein CASSLGRTYEQYF.

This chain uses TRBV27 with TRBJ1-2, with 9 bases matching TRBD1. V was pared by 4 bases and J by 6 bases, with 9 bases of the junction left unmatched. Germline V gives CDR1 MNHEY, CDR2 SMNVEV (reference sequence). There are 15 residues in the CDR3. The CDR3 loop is CASSSWRQGGDGYTF. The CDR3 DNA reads TGTGCCAGCAGTTCCTGGAGACAGGGGGGAGATGGCTACACCTTC.

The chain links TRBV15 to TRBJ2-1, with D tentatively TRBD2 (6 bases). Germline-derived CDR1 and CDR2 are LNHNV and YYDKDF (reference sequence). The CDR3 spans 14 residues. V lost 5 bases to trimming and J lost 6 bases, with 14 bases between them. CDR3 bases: TGTGCCACCAGCCCGAAGGGACTTTTCAATGAGCAGTTCTTC. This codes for CATSPKGLFNEQFF.

CDR3 protein: CSVVPETYEQYF. DNA for the CDR3: TGCAGCGTTGTCCCAGAAACCTACGAGCAGTACTTC. V usage is TRBV29-1 and J usage is TRBJ2-7; D remains ambiguous. The V end was cut by 4 bases, the J end by 2 bases, with 9 bases between. The CDR3 runs to 12 residues. Looked up from germline, CDR1 is SQVTM and CDR2 is ANQGSEA.

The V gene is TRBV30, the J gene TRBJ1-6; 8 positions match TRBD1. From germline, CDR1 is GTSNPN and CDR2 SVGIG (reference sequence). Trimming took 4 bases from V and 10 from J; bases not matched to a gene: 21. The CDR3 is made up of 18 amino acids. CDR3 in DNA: TGTGCCTGGACGACAGGGGACGACGAAGTGGGTGGATACTCACCCCTCCACTTT. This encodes CAWTTGDDEVGGYSPLHF.

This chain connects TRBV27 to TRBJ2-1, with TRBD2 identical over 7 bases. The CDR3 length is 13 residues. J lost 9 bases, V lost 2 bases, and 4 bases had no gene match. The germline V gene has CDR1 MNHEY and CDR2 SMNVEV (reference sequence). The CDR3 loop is CASSLAGAGEQFF. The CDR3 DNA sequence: TGTGCCAGCAGTTTAGCGGGAGCAGGTGAGCAGTTCTTC.

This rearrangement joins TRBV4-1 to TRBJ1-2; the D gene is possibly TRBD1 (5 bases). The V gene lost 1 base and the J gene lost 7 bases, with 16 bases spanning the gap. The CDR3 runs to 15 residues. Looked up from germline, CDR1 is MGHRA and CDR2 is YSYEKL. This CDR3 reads CASSQVKGNRIGYTF. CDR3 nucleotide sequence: TGCGCCAGCAGCCAAGTGAAGGGGAATAGAATTGGCTACACCTTC.

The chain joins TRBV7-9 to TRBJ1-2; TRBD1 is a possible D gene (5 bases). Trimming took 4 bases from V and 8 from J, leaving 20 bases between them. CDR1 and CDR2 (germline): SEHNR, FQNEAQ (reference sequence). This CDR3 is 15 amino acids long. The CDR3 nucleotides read TGTGCCAGCAGCTCGGTCCGGGGGGTTGGTTACGGCTACACCTTC. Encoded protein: CASSSVRGVGYGYTF.

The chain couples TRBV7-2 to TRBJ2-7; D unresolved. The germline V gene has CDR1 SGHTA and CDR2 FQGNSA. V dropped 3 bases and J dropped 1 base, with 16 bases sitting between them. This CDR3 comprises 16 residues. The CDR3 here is CASSFSATFISYEQYF. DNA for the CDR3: TGTGCCAGCAGCTTTTCGGCGACTTTCATTTCCTACGAGCAGTACTTC.

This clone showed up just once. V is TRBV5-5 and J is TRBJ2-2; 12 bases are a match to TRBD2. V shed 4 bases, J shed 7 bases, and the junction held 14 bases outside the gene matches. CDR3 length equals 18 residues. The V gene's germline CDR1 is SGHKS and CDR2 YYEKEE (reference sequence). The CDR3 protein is CASSEPGLAGLPGGELFF. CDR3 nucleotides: TGTGCCAGCAGCGAGCCGGGACTAGCGGGTCTCCCGGGCGGGGAGCTGTTTTTT.

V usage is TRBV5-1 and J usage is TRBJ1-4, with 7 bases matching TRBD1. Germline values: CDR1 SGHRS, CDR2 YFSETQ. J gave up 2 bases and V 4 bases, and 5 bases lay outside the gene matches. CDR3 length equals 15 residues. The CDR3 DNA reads TGCGCCAGCAGCGTGACAGGGTTTACTAATGAAAAACTGTTTTTT. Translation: CASSVTGFTNEKLFF.

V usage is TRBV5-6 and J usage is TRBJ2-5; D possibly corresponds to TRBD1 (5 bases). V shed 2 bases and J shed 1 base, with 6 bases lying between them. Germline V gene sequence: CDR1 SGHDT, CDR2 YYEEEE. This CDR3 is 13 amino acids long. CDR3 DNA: TGTGCCAGCAGCTTAGACAGCCAAGAGACCCAGTACTTC. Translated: CASSLDSQETQYF.

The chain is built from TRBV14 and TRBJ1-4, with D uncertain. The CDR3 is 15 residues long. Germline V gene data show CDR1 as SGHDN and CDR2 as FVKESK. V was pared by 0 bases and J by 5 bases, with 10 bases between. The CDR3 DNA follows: TGTGCCAGCAGCCAAGAGGTCCTACCAAATGAAAAACTGTTTTTT. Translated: CASSQEVLPNEKLFF.

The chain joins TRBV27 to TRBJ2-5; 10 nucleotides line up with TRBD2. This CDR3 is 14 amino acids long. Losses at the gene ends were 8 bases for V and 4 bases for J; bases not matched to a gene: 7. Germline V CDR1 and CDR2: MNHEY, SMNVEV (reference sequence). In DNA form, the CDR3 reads TGTGCCAGCGGGGCGAGACTAGCGGGAGAGACCCAGTACTTC. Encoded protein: CASGARLAGETQYF.

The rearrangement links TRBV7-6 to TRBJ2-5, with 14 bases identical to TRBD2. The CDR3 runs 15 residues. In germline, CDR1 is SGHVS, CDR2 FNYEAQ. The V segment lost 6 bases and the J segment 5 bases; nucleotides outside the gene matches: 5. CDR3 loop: CASSWTSGRRETQYF. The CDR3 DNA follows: TGTGCCAGCAGTTGGACTAGCGGGAGGCGGGAGACCCAGTACTTC.

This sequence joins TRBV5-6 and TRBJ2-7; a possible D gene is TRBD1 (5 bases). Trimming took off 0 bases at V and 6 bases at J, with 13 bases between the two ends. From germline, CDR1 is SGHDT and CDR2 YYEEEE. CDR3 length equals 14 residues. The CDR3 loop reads CASSLDTRVSEQYF. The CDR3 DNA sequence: TGTGCCAGCAGCTTGGATACCAGGGTCTCCGAGCAGTACTTC.

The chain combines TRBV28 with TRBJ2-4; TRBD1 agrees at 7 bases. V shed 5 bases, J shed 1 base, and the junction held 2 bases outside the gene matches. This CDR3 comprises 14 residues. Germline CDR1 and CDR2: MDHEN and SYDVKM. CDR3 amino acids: CASSTDRAKNIQYF. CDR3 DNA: TGTGCCAGCAGTACGGACAGGGCCAAAAACATTCAGTACTTC.

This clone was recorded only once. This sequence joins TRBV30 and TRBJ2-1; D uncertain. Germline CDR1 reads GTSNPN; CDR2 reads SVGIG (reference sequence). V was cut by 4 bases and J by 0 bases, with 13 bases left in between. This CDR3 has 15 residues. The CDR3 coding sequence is TGTGCCTGGATCGGGCCTAAGCTCTCCTACAATGAGCAGTTCTTC. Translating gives CAWIGPKLSYNEQFF.

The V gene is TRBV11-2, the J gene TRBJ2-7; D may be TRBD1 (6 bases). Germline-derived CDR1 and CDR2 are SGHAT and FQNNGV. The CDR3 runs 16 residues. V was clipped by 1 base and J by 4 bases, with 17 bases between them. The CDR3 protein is CASSLGSRTEIYEQYF. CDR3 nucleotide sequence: TGTGCCAGCAGCTTAGGCAGTCGGACAGAAATTTACGAGCAGTACTTC.

Written as DNA, the CDR3 is TGTGCCAGCAGCCATCGGGGGGCGTCAAGGTACTTC. Its protein product is CASSHRGASRYF. The chain combines TRBV28 with TRBJ2-4; a possible D gene is TRBD2 (7 bases). The CDR3 totals 12 residues. Between the trimmed V and J ends, which lost 6 bases and 15 bases, there was a span of 18 bases. Germline V CDR1 and CDR2: MDHEN, SYDVKM.

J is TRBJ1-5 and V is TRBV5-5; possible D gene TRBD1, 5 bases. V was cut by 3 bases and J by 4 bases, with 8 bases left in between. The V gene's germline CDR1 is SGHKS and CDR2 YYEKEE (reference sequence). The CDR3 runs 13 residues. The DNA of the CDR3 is TGTGCCAGCAGCTGGGACCATAATCAGCCCCAGCATTTT. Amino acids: CASSWDHNQPQHF.

The CDR3 loop is CASRSGDGAYEQYF. The CDR3 DNA is TGTGCCAGCAGGTCCGGAGACGGAGCCTACGAGCAGTACTTC. The chain joins TRBV27 to TRBJ2-7; no reliable D call. The CDR3 has 14 residues. V dropped 6 bases and J dropped 2 bases, with 14 bases sitting between them. Germline V gene lookup returns CDR1 MNHEY and CDR2 SMNVEV (reference sequence).

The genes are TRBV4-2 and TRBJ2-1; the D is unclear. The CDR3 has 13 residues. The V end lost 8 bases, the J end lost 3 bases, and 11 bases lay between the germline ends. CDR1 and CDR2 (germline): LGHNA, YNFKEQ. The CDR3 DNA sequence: TGTGCCAGCCGGGCGCAAAACTACAATGAGCAGTTCTTC. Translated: CASRAQNYNEQFF.

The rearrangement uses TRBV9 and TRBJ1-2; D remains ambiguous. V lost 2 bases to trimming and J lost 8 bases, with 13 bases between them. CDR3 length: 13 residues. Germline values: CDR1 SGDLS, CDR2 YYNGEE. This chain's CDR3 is CASSVRRNTGYTF. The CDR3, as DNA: TGTGCCAGCAGCGTGCGGAGGAACACCGGCTACACCTTC.

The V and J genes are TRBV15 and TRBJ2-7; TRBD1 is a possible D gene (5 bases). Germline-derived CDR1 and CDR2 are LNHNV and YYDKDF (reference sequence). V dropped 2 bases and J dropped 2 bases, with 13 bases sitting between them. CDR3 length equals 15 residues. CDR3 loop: CATSRLQGATYEQYF. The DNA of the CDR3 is TGTGCCACCAGCAGACTGCAGGGCGCTACCTACGAGCAGTACTTC.

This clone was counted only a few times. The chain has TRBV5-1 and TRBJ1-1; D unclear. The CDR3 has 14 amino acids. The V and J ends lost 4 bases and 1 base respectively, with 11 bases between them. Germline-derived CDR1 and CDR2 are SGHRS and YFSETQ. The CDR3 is CASSLLQKNTEAFF. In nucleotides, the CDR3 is TGCGCCAGCAGCCTTTTACAGAAGAACACTGAAGCTTTCTTT.

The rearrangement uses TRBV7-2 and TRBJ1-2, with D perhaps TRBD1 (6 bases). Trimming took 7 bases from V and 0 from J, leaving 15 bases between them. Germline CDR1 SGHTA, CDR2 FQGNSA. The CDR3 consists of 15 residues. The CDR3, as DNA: TGTGCCAGCACCCCGGGGGGCTTAGCTAACTATGGCTACACCTTC. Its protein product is CASTPGGLANYGYTF.

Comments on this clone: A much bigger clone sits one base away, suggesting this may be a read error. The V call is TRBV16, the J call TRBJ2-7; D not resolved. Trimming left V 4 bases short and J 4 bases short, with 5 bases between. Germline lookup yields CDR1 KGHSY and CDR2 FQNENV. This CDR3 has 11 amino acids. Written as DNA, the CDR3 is TGTGCCAGCAGCCTGGGGTACGAGCAGTACTTC. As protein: CASSLGYEQYF.

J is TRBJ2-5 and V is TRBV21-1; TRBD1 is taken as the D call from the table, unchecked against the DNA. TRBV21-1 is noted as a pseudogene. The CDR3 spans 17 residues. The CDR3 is CASSNVSGQGIGETQYF. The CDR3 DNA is TGTGCCAGCAGCAATGTATCTGGACAGGGCATTGGAGAGACCCAGTACTTC.